Following are 20 T cell receptor beta chains from one sample sequenced in a study of response to subunit inactivated influenza vaccine. TCRdb reprocessed the RT-PCR reads via MiXCR and lists one record per CDR3 protein. The sample has approximately 530,000 distinct CDR3 sequences; 6.5% to 8% are singletons. This sample comprised PBMCs from blood, obtained less than 25 months after vaccination. Source of these receptors: a man aged 50-75 years who received an inactivated influenza vaccine.

This clonotype has ten or more counts. J is TRBJ2-3 and V is TRBV28, with 11 bases fitting TRBD1. Trimming cost V 6 bases and J 5 bases; bases outside gene matches: 10. This CDR3 is 16 amino acids long. The germline CDR1 and CDR2 sequences are MDHEN and SYDVKM. The DNA for the CDR3 is TGTGCCAGCAGCGCATTCCGGGACAGGGGGAGAGATACGCAGTATTTT. Protein product: CASSAFRDRGRDTQYF.

This clonotype occurred many times. The chain carries TRBV28 and TRBJ2-5, with a weak D call TRBD1 (5 bases). The CDR3 sequence is 12 residues long. CDR1 MDHEN and CDR2 SYDVKM come from the germline V gene. V lost 8 bases and J lost 5, with 12 bases in between. In DNA form, the CDR3 reads TGTGCCAGCGAAGGGAAGGGGGAGACCCAGTACTTC. Translating it yields CASEGKGETQYF. Full variable domain (outside the CDR3, taken from reference TRBV28 and TRBJ2-5): DVKVTQSSRYLVKRTGEKVFLECVQDMDHENMFWYRQDPGLGLRLIYFSYDVKMKEKGDIPEGYSVSREKKERFSLILESASTNQTSMYLCASEGKGETQYFGPGTRLLVL.

This clonotype was counted ten times or more. The chain combines TRBV20-1 with TRBJ2-3; no firm D call. Germline V gene sequence: CDR1 DFQATT, CDR2 SNEGSKA (reference sequence). Trimming shortened V by 1 base and J by 1 base, and 9 bases separated the two germline ends. This CDR3 spans 14 amino acids. The CDR3 loop is CSARGHPGTDTQYF. The CDR3 DNA is TGCAGTGCTAGAGGACACCCCGGCACAGATACGCAGTATTTT.

This clonotype showed up many times. The gene calls are TRBV12-3 or TRBV12-4 and TRBJ1-2; D is unclear. The CDR3 length is 13 residues. V lost 3 bases to trimming and J lost 3 bases, with 8 bases between them. In nucleotides, the CDR3 is TGTGCCAGCAGTTTCGGGTTGGACTATGGCTACACCTTC. Protein: CASSFGLDYGYTF.

The chain employs TRBV10-3 and TRBJ1-2; D possibly corresponds to TRBD1 (6 bases). The V end lost 3 bases, the J end lost 3 bases, and 14 bases lay between the germline ends. CDR3 length equals 15 residues. Germline-derived CDR1 and CDR2 are ENHRY and SYGVKD. CDR3: CAISDPPGADYGYTF. Here the CDR3 DNA reads TGTGCCATCAGTGATCCTCCAGGGGCGGACTATGGCTACACCTTC.

This clonotype was observed a handful of times. J is TRBJ2-3 and V is TRBV3-1, with a weak D call TRBD2 (6 bases). The V end lost 0 bases, the J end lost 5 bases, and 24 bases lay between the germline ends. The CDR3 length is 19 residues. The germline CDR1 and CDR2 sequences are LGHDT and YNNKEL (reference sequence). CDR3 amino acids: CASSQDFSGLPPPGDTQYF. The CDR3 coding sequence is TGTGCCAGCAGCCAAGATTTTAGCGGATTACCACCGCCCGGAGATACGCAGTATTTT.

The CDR3, as DNA: TGCAGCGTTGAACCTCAGTGGAACACTGAAGCTTTCTTT. Residues: CSVEPQWNTEAFF. J is TRBJ1-1 and V is TRBV29-1; D call uncertain. The CDR3 extends over 13 amino acids. Germline V gene sequence: CDR1 SQVTM, CDR2 ANQGSEA. Between the trimmed V and J ends, which lost 2 bases and 1 base, there was a span of 8 bases.

The chain couples TRBV28 to TRBJ2-1; D not certain. This CDR3 contains 13 residues. CDR1 is MDHEN and CDR2 is SYDVKM in the germline V gene. Trimming removed 6 bases from V and 8 bases from J, with 14 bases in between. The CDR3 loop reads CASRSMYGDEQFF. CDR3 coding DNA: TGTGCCAGCAGATCCATGTATGGGGATGAGCAGTTCTTC.

This clonotype was seen at least ten times. The genes are TRBV7-2 and TRBJ1-5; possible D gene TRBD1, 5 bases. This CDR3 region has 12 residues. CDR1 is SGHTA and CDR2 is FQGNSA in the germline V gene. V gave up 4 bases and J gave up 9 bases, with 10 bases separating them. The CDR3 DNA is TGTGCCAGCAGCTGGGACCGACGGCCCCAGCATTTT. It yields the protein CASSWDRRPQHF.

The chain links TRBV9 to TRBJ2-7; D is perhaps TRBD1 (5 bases). Germline V gene sequence: CDR1 SGDLS, CDR2 YYNGEE. The CDR3 runs 16 residues. V was trimmed by 4 bases and J by 4 bases, leaving 21 bases between them. The CDR3 sequence is CASSPTGNPVGYEQYF. The CDR3, as DNA: TGTGCCAGCAGCCCCACAGGTAACCCGGTAGGGTACGAGCAGTACTTC.

This clonotype has at least ten counts. The chain joins TRBV5-1 to TRBJ1-1; a possible D gene is TRBD1 (5 bases). The CDR3 contains 15 residues. CDR1 is SGHRS, CDR2 YFSETQ, per germline. The V end was cut by 4 bases, the J end by 11 bases, with 24 bases between. In DNA form, the CDR3 reads TGCGCCAGCAGCAACCCAGATGGAGGGGCCTCTGCTGCTTTCTTT. Amino acids: CASSNPDGGASAAFF.

The rearrangement joins TRBV12-3 or TRBV12-4 to TRBJ2-3, with TRBD1 matching 7 bases. Trimming cost V 3 bases and J 0 bases; bases outside gene matches: 12. The CDR3 length is 18 residues. CDR3 region: CASSFLPNRGPSTDTQYF. The CDR3 DNA is TGTGCCAGCAGTTTCCTCCCTAACAGGGGCCCCAGCACAGATACGCAGTATTTT.

In its sample, this clonotype was seen many times. The chain couples TRBV2 to TRBJ2-7; 9 positions agree with TRBD2. Germline V gene sequence: CDR1 SNHLY, CDR2 FYNNEI. V lost 5 bases and J lost 0; bases outside the gene matches: 8. The CDR3 loop spans 16 amino acids. The CDR3 region is CASSTTETSGSYEQYF. For the CDR3, the DNA is TGTGCCAGCAGTACCACAGAGACTAGCGGCTCCTACGAGCAGTACTTC.

This sequence joins TRBV7-9 and TRBJ2-6; 7 nucleotides match TRBD2. The length of the CDR3 is 15 residues. Germline values: CDR1 SEHNR, CDR2 FQNEAQ (reference sequence). Trimming removed 6 bases from V and 3 bases from J; junction bases left unmatched: 5. The CDR3 DNA sequence: TGTGCCAGCAGTTCTGCGGGAGTTGGGGCCAACGTCCTGACTTTC. Translation gives CASSSAGVGANVLTF.

The chain employs TRBV4-1 and TRBJ1-6; D is perhaps TRBD1 (6 bases). Germline lookup yields CDR1 MGHRA and CDR2 YSYEKL. The CDR3 length is 15 residues. V shed 1 base and J shed 7 bases, with 11 bases lying between them. CDR3 protein: CASSQVSGANSPLHF. For the CDR3, the DNA is TGCGCCAGCAGCCAAGTATCAGGGGCCAATTCACCCCTCCACTTT.

This clonotype was seen ten or more times. The chain has TRBV20-1 and TRBJ2-1; D remains unclear. Germline V gives CDR1 DFQATT, CDR2 SNEGSKA (reference sequence). V was cut by 2 bases and J by 0 bases, with 8 bases left in between. The CDR3 loop spans 14 amino acids. The CDR3 loop is CSARMQSSYNEQFF. In DNA form, the CDR3 reads TGCAGTGCTAGAATGCAGAGCTCCTACAATGAGCAGTTCTTC.

This sequence joins TRBV28 and TRBJ2-1; D is ambiguous. CDR1 and CDR2 (germline): MDHEN, SYDVKM. The V end was cut by 10 bases, the J end by 7 bases, with 8 bases between. This CDR3 spans 10 amino acids. The CDR3 protein is CATAVNEQFF. The DNA for the CDR3 is TGTGCCACGGCAGTGAATGAGCAGTTCTTC. Complete variable domain (other parts from reference TRBV28 and TRBJ2-1): DVKVTQSSRYLVKRTGEKVFLECVQDMDHENMFWYRQDPGLGLRLIYFSYDVKMKEKGDIPEGYSVSREKKERFSLILESASTNQTSMYLCATAVNEQFFGPGTRLTVL.

This clonotype was seen more than once but under ten times. J is TRBJ2-7 and V is TRBV4-3; the D gene is possibly TRBD1 (6 bases). V lost 3 bases to trimming and J lost 4 bases, with 16 bases between them. In germline, CDR1 is LGHNA, CDR2 YSLEER. This CDR3 region has 15 residues. The CDR3, as DNA: TGCGCCAGCAGCCAGTACCGGGACAACAAGTACGAGCAGTACTTC. Translation gives CASSQYRDNKYEQYF.

The chain employs TRBV27 and TRBJ2-3, with D possibly matching TRBD2 (6 bases). The length of the CDR3 is 16 residues. V was cut by 6 bases and J by 4 bases, with 20 bases left in between. Germline V lookup: CDR1 MNHEY, CDR2 SMNVEV (reference sequence). The CDR3 sequence: CASSSLEWTGADTQYF. The DNA of the CDR3 is TGTGCCAGCAGCTCCCTCGAGTGGACGGGGGCAGATACGCAGTATTTT.

CDR3 DNA sequence: TGTGCCAGCAGCAAAGCGCTCATTACGTTTAGGGGCTTCTCCTACGAGCAGTACTTC. This sequence encodes CASSKALITFRGFSYEQYF. The V and J genes are TRBV21-1 and TRBJ2-7; whether TRBD1, the table's D call, matches the DNA was not checked. TRBV21-1 is flagged as a pseudogene. This CDR3 spans 19 amino acids.